What follows are 22 T cell receptor beta chains derived from one specimen sequenced in a study of blood T cell repertoires in COVID-19. Using immunoSEQ multiplex PCR, the repertoire was profiled, and TCRdb retains in-frame clones only, with some absent. The table lists some 77,000 clones, about 82% of them singletons. The specimen was peripheral blood. The origin of the receptors is a woman in her sixties with acute or convalescent COVID-19.

As DNA, the CDR3 is TGTGCCAGCAGCTTAGGTCTGACTAGCACAGATACGCAGTATTTT. Translating gives CASSLGLTSTDTQYF. The V and J genes are TRBV7-7 and TRBJ2-3; D is undetermined. Trimming left V 1 base short and J 0 bases short, with 8 bases between. This CDR3 contains 15 residues. CDR1 SSHAT and CDR2 FNYEAQ come from the germline V gene (reference sequence).

V is TRBV13 and J is TRBJ2-1; 11 bases are shared with TRBD1. The CDR3 contains 23 residues. J lost 7 bases, V lost 1 base, and 27 bases had no gene match. CDR1 PRHDT and CDR2 FYEKMQ come from the germline V gene (reference sequence). The CDR3 nucleotides are TGTGCCAGCAGCTTAGAACTAAGGACAGGGGGCAATAGCGGACGGTTACAAAGGAATGAGCAGTTCTTC. The encoded protein is CASSLELRTGGNSGRLQRNEQFF.

This chain connects TRBV11-3 to TRBJ2-5; possible D gene TRBD1, 6 bases. The CDR3 is 17 amino acids. V was trimmed by 0 bases and J by 3 bases, leaving 17 bases between them. Looked up from germline, CDR1 is SGHNT and CDR2 is YENEEA. In nucleotides, the CDR3 is TGTGCCAGCAGCTTAGAGGAGGACAGCGGATTAAAAGAGACCCAGTACTTC. Protein: CASSLEEDSGLKETQYF.

The V gene is TRBV5-1, the J gene TRBJ2-6; D gene uncertain. V was cut by 2 bases and J by 2 bases, with 11 bases left in between. The germline gives CDR1 SGHRS, CDR2 YFSETQ. The CDR3 spans 16 residues. CDR3 loop: CASSFYRDTGANVLTF. DNA of the CDR3: TGCGCCAGCAGCTTTTACAGAGATACTGGGGCCAACGTCCTGACTTTC.

The CDR3 nucleotides read TGTGCCAGTAGTCCCCGCCGGACAGAAGCTTTCTTT. Its protein product is CASSPRRTEAFF. The chain carries TRBV19 and TRBJ1-1; a weak D match, TRBD1 (5 bases). Germline V gene sequence: CDR1 LNHDA, CDR2 SQIVND (reference sequence). Between the trimmed V and J ends, which lost 5 bases and 8 bases, there was a span of 12 bases. CDR3 length equals 12 residues.

The chain combines TRBV7-2 with TRBJ2-1; D is unclear. Trimming removed 3 bases at V and 4 bases at J, with 13 bases between. Germline values: CDR1 SGHTA, CDR2 FQGNSA. There are 15 residues in the CDR3. The CDR3 protein is CASSLLGLAYNEQFF. CDR3 sequence (DNA): TGTGCCAGCAGCTTGTTGGGTTTAGCATACAATGAGCAGTTCTTC.

The chain is built from TRBV7-9 and TRBJ2-7, with 7 bases lining up with TRBD2. This CDR3 region has 17 residues. CDR1 and CDR2 from the germline V gene are SEHNR and FQNEAQ (reference sequence). The junction had 8 bases not matched to a gene; V was cut back by 0 bases and J by 0 bases. The CDR3 bases are TGTGCCAGCAGCTTAGCGCTGGTGGGGGGGGACTCCTACGAGCAGTACTTC. Translated: CASSLALVGGDSYEQYF.

This sequence joins TRBV5-1 and TRBJ1-6, with 8 positions matching TRBD1. CDR3 size: 14 residues. V gave up 5 bases and J gave up 8 bases; unmatched junction bases: 6. From germline, CDR1 is SGHRS and CDR2 YFSETQ. Here the CDR3 DNA reads TGCGCCAGCAGTGGGACAGGATCTGATTCACCCCTCCACTTT. Residues: CASSGTGSDSPLHF.

The rearrangement joins TRBV12-3 or TRBV12-4 to TRBJ2-7; D is unresolved. The V and J ends lost 3 bases and 2 bases respectively, with 8 bases between them. The CDR3 totals 13 residues. The CDR3 coding sequence is TGTGCCAGCAGTTTGGGCAGAGCCTACGAGCAGTACTTC. Amino acids: CASSLGRAYEQYF.

This chain links TRBV2 with TRBJ2-2; TRBD1 matches at 7 bases. The V gene end was trimmed by 5 bases and the J gene end by 8 bases; junction bases not matched to a gene: 5. Per the germline V gene, CDR1 is SNHLY and CDR2 is FYNNEI. The CDR3 has 13 residues. CDR3 residues: CASSPPGQGELFF. CDR3 nucleotides: TGTGCCAGCAGTCCTCCGGGACAGGGGGAGCTGTTTTTT.

The V and J genes are TRBV6-5 and TRBJ1-6; 9 bases line up with TRBD1. This CDR3 contains 14 residues. The germline CDR1 and CDR2 sequences are MNHEY and SVGAGI. V lost 6 bases, J lost 7 bases, and 4 bases stayed unmatched. CDR3 DNA sequence: TGTGCCAGCAGCCGGACAGGGGAGAATTCACCCCTCCACTTT. Translation: CASSRTGENSPLHF.

The chain joins TRBV3-1 (or the pseudogene TRBV3-2) to TRBJ1-6, with 8 bases lining up with TRBD1. The CDR3 runs 16 residues. CDR1 and CDR2 (germline): LGHDT, YNNKEL (reference sequence). Germline trimming cut 3 bases from V and 7 bases from J; bases unmatched to any gene: 8. The CDR3 loop reads CASSQIRTGLNSPLHF. DNA for the CDR3: TGTGCCAGCAGCCAGATACGGACAGGGCTCAATTCACCCCTCCACTTT.

The chain employs TRBV6-5 and TRBJ2-3; TRBD1 matches 7 bases. The germline V gene has CDR1 MNHEY and CDR2 SVGAGI. V trimming: 4 bases; J trimming: 1 base; junction bases outside the gene matches: 2. The CDR3 spans 14 residues. CDR3 sequence: CASSSDRGTDTQYF. The CDR3 DNA reads as TGTGCCAGCAGTTCAGACAGGGGCACAGATACGCAGTATTTT.

Concerning this clone itself: The same CDR3 arises from other DNA sequences in this sample as well. The chain combines TRBV5-1 with TRBJ2-3; D ambiguous. The germline CDR1 and CDR2 sequences are SGHRS and YFSETQ. V lost 5 bases and J lost 0, with 4 bases in between. This CDR3 has 12 residues. The CDR3 here is CASSSSTDTQYF. The CDR3 bases are TGCGCCAGCAGTTCTAGCACAGATACGCAGTATTTT.

This chain joins TRBV7-3 and TRBJ1-1, with 8 bases aligning to TRBD1. With V trimmed by 4 bases and J by 1 base, 5 bases remained unmatched. The germline CDR1 and CDR2 sequences are SGHTA and FQGTGA. CDR3 size: 15 residues. The CDR3 DNA reads TGTGCCAGCAGCTCTTGGACAGGGCCGAACACTGAAGCTTTCTTT. Translation gives CASSSWTGPNTEAFF.

The J gene is TRBJ1-1, the V gene TRBV18; a possible D gene is TRBD1 (6 bases). The germline CDR1 and CDR2 sequences are KGHSH and LQKENI. This CDR3 has 13 amino acids. V was shortened by 10 bases and J by 0 bases, with 12 bases between the two germline ends. The chain's CDR3 is CAIRGALNTEAFF. CDR3 DNA: TGTGCCATTCGGGGGGCGTTGAACACTGAAGCTTTCTTT.

The chain uses TRBV2 and TRBJ1-5, with D possibly TRBD1 on 6 matching bases. The CDR3 totals 16 residues. With 4 bases removed from V and 1 base from J, the gap between germline ends came to 14 bases. CDR1 and CDR2 from the germline V gene are SNHLY and FYNNEI. This CDR3 is CASSVEQGKSNQPQHF. In DNA, the CDR3 is TGTGCCAGCAGTGTGGAGCAGGGGAAGAGCAATCAGCCCCAGCATTTT.

In DNA form, the CDR3 reads TGTGCCAGCAGCTTATCACAAGGAGTTTTTCTCTACGAGCAGTACTTC. This sequence encodes CASSLSQGVFLYEQYF. The chain is built from TRBV5-6 and TRBJ2-7; D gene unclear. Trimming took off 2 bases at V and 3 bases at J, with 18 bases between the two ends. CDR1 is SGHDT and CDR2 is YYEEEE in the germline V gene. The CDR3 consists of 16 residues.

The chain is built from TRBV5-1 and TRBJ2-1; D is unclear. Germline-derived CDR1 and CDR2 are SGHRS and YFSETQ. The CDR3 runs 13 residues. Trimming stripped 2 bases from V and 9 bases from J, with 12 bases between. The CDR3 bases are TGCGCCAGCAGCTTTGACTCCTCGGGTGAGCAGTTCTTC. Amino acids: CASSFDSSGEQFF.

This clone has more than one count but fewer than ten. The chain is built from TRBV18 and TRBJ2-1; D unclear. Trimming pared 2 bases from V and 3 bases from J, leaving 11 bases between. The length of the CDR3 is 15 residues. Germline CDR1 is KGHSH and CDR2 is LQKENI. In DNA, the CDR3 is TGTGCCAGCTCACCAATGATCACAGTCTACAATGAGCAGTTCTTC. Translating it yields CASSPMITVYNEQFF.

This clone came up a few times. V is TRBV27 and J is TRBJ1-6; TRBD1 is a possible D gene (5 bases). The ends were cut back, 3 bases at V and 5 bases at J, with 11 bases in the middle. Germline values: CDR1 MNHEY, CDR2 SMNVEV (reference sequence). This CDR3 is 15 amino acids long. CDR3 in amino acids: CASSFGGIDNSPLHF. As DNA, the CDR3 is TGTGCCAGCAGTTTCGGGGGAATTGATAATTCACCCCTCCACTTT.

The rearrangement links TRBV29-1 to TRBJ2-5; 10 bases are shared with TRBD1. The ends lost 4 bases at V and 5 bases at J; junction bases unmatched: 7. Germline V gene lookup returns CDR1 SQVTM and CDR2 ANQGSEA. The CDR3 is made up of 14 amino acids. CDR3 residues: CSVVATGGSETQYF. CDR3 DNA: TGCAGCGTTGTTGCGACAGGGGGCAGCGAGACCCAGTACTTC. Using reference TRBV29-1 and TRBJ2-5 for the parts outside the CDR3, the full variable domain is SAVISQKPSRDICQRGTSLTIQCQVDSQVTMMFWYRQQPGQSLTLIATANQGSEATYESGFVIDKFPISRPNLTFSTLTVSNMSPEDSSIYLCSVVATGGSETQYFGPGTRLLVL.